This is a list of T cell receptor beta chains from one sample in a study of molecular identifiers for immune sequencing clone quantification. A single record per CDR3 protein comes from TCRdb applying MiXCR to the PCR reads. The sample shows more than 300,000 distinct CDR3 sequences, roughly 23% of them seen only once. The sequencing input was naive CD8+ T cells from blood, with Jurkat cell RNA spiked in. Receptor source: a human donor in good health. Some libraries in this study had Jurkat cell RNA spiked in. Both conserved end residues are part of each CDR3. The order of the fields is V gene, J gene, D gene, CDR3 protein. A D gene is named only where the DNA matches it firmly.

V gene: TRBV7-8
J gene: TRBJ2-1
D gene: .
CDR3 protein: CASNPENWNEQFF

V gene: TRBV10-1
J gene: TRBJ2-7
D gene: TRBD2
CDR3 protein: CASSMGLAGYEQYF

V gene: TRBV7-9
J gene: TRBJ1-1
D gene: .
CDR3 protein: CASSLEIGGDTEAFF

V gene: TRBV6-2/TRBV6-3
J gene: TRBJ2-5
D gene: .
CDR3 protein: CASSYGAGETQYF

V gene: TRBV11-2
J gene: TRBJ2-5
D gene: TRBD2
CDR3 protein: CASSLLAVPTQYF

V gene: TRBV10-3
J gene: TRBJ2-1
D gene: .
CDR3 protein: CAISAPDKSSYNEQFF

V gene: TRBV27
J gene: TRBJ2-3
D gene: TRBD2
CDR3 protein: CASSLGSGLVDTQYF

V gene: TRBV11-2
J gene: TRBJ2-1
D gene: .
CDR3 protein: CASSRQAGSYNEQLF

V gene: TRBV6-5
J gene: TRBJ2-7
D gene: .
CDR3 protein: CASSYDALGEQYF

V gene: TRBV2
J gene: TRBJ1-3
D gene: .
CDR3 protein: CASRKGLTGNTIYF

V gene: TRBV11-2
J gene: TRBJ2-1
D gene: .
CDR3 protein: CASSPPQGTYNEQFF

V gene: TRBV25-1
J gene: TRBJ2-7
D gene: TRBD2
CDR3 protein: CASRGRGGYEQYF

V gene: TRBV7-9
J gene: TRBJ2-5
D gene: TRBD1
CDR3 protein: CASSERLEAQGAQYF

V gene: TRBV12-3/TRBV12-4
J gene: TRBJ1-3
D gene: .
CDR3 protein: CASTPDRTGNTIYF

V gene: TRBV4-1
J gene: TRBJ1-3
D gene: .
CDR3 protein: CASSQVVGTTGNTIYF

V gene: TRBV5-1
J gene: TRBJ2-4
D gene: TRBD2
CDR3 protein: CASSPTTSGRGKNIQYF

V gene: TRBV7-8
J gene: TRBJ2-1
D gene: .
CDR3 protein: CASSLETDPKFF

V gene: TRBV7-9
J gene: TRBJ1-2
D gene: .
CDR3 protein: CASVGWAMGYTF

V gene: TRBV20-1
J gene: TRBJ2-7
D gene: TRBD2
CDR3 protein: CSATHSGSASYEQYF

V gene: TRBV27
J gene: TRBJ2-7
D gene: .
CDR3 protein: CASSQIGGYEQYF

V gene: TRBV9
J gene: TRBJ1-3
D gene: .
CDR3 protein: CASSLYRRKPGNTIYF

V gene: TRBV12-3/TRBV12-4
J gene: TRBJ2-3
D gene: .
CDR3 protein: CASSLAASADTQYF

V gene: TRBV7-2
J gene: TRBJ2-7
D gene: TRBD2
CDR3 protein: CASSLSGSGVYEQYF

V gene: TRBV30
J gene: TRBJ1-1
D gene: .
CDR3 protein: CAWSTTGNTEAFF

V gene: TRBV7-9
J gene: TRBJ1-4
D gene: TRBD1
CDR3 protein: CASSYGTVLSSEKLFF